The 32 T cell receptor beta chains in this list originate from one sample, sequenced in a study of spatial heterogeneity in lung cancer. TCRdb re-called the 5' RACE reads with MiXCR, one entry per CDR3 protein. The sample has 10,000 to 15,000 distinct CDR3 sequences; 3% to 4% are singletons. Time point described: sample taken at primary tumor resection. No cell sorting; template was whole RNA from tumor, lung tissue or PBMC. This specimen consisted of PBMCs, obtained at surgery. The receptors were gathered from a male donor with early-stage non-small cell lung cancer.

In this sample, this clonotype turned up many times. In a library made to pick up alpha chains, this beta chain is a stray read with a size that means little. This chain uses TRBV5-6 with TRBJ1-2; D ambiguous. Germline V gene data show CDR1 as SGHDT and CDR2 as YYEEEE. The CDR3 is made up of 14 amino acids. The germline V and J ends were trimmed by 4 bases and 3 bases, with 13 bases remaining between them. The CDR3: CASSLSPGHYGYTF. As DNA, the CDR3 is TGTGCCAGCAGCCTCAGTCCGGGCCACTATGGCTACACCTTC. The variable domain in full, completed from reference TRBV5-6 and TRBJ1-2, reads DAGVTQSPTHLIKTRGQQVTLRCSPKSGHDTVSWYQQALGQGPQFIFQYYEEEERQRGNFPDRFSGHQFPNYSSELNVNALLLGDSALYLCASSLSPGHYGYTFGSGTRLTVV.

This clonotype has a count of ten or more. The size of this beta chain means little, since it is a stray read in a library made for alpha chains. The rearrangement uses TRBV20-1 and TRBJ2-7; 9 bases agree with TRBD2. J lost 3 bases, V lost 5 bases, and 5 bases had no gene match. In germline, CDR1 is DFQATT, CDR2 SNEGSKA (reference sequence). The length of the CDR3 is 13 residues. The CDR3 loop is CSAPIAGVYEQYF. The CDR3 bases are TGCAGTGCTCCAATAGCGGGAGTCTACGAGCAGTACTTC.

There are many counts of this clonotype. This beta chain is off target for a library built for alpha chains, so its abundance means little. The rearrangement links TRBV9 to TRBJ1-4; D is undetermined. CDR3 size: 15 residues. With 0 bases removed from V and 0 bases from J, the gap between germline ends came to 6 bases. In germline, CDR1 is SGDLS, CDR2 YYNGEE. The DNA of the CDR3 is TGTGCCAGCAGCGTAGAGGCAGCAACTAATGAAAAACTGTTTTTT. It translates to CASSVEAATNEKLFF.

The table lists this clonotype with many counts. This beta chain was picked up by a library intended for alpha chains and is off target, so its count carries little meaning. This chain joins TRBV7-9 and TRBJ2-1; no clear D. The CDR3 has 15 amino acids. V was pared by 3 bases and J by 9 bases, with 18 bases between. From germline, CDR1 is SEHNR and CDR2 FQNEAQ (reference sequence). CDR3 amino acids: CASSFRAPSTVEQFF. In DNA, the CDR3 is TGTGCCAGCAGCTTTCGGGCCCCGTCAACTGTTGAGCAGTTCTTC.

Note on this clonotype: Found in a library prepared for alpha chains, this beta chain is an off-target read, and its abundance has little meaning. The chain has TRBV7-8 and TRBJ2-7; D is unclear. The V end lost 5 bases, the J end lost 7 bases, and 9 bases lay between the germline ends. CDR1 and CDR2 from the germline V gene are SGHVS and FQNEAQ. The CDR3 spans 11 residues. CDR3 sequence (DNA): TGTGCCAGCAGCCCAGCGCTGGAGCAGTACTTC. Its translation is CASSPALEQYF.

This clonotype was seen at least ten times. This beta chain is off target for a library built for alpha chains, so its abundance means little. V gene TRBV6-1 combines with J gene TRBJ2-1; D ambiguous. The CDR3 length is 13 residues. Trimming took 6 bases from V and 8 from J, leaving 14 bases between them. Germline CDR1 and CDR2: MNHNS and SASEGT. CDR3 nucleotide sequence: TGTGCCAGCAGGTGGATTGGAGCGCATGAGCAGTTCTTC. Translation: CASRWIGAHEQFF.

This clonotype was seen many times. As an off-target read in a library built for alpha chains, this beta chain has a frequency of little significance. V usage is TRBV28 and J usage is TRBJ1-1; no clear D. Trimming cost V 6 bases and J 4 bases, with 12 bases left between them. Germline V gene data show CDR1 as MDHEN and CDR2 as SYDVKM. There are 13 residues in the CDR3. CDR3 sequence reads: CASRPQVTTEAFF. Written as DNA, the CDR3 is TGTGCCAGCAGGCCTCAGGTTACCACTGAAGCTTTCTTT. The variable domain in full, with the rest retrieved from reference TRBV28 and TRBJ1-1, is DVKVTQSSRYLVKRTGEKVFLECVQDMDHENMFWYRQDPGLGLRLIYFSYDVKMKEKGDIPEGYSVSREKKERFSLILESASTNQTSMYLCASRPQVTTEAFFGQGTRLTVV.

This clonotype showed up many times. The size of this beta chain means little, since it is a stray read in a library made for alpha chains. The genes are TRBV28 and TRBJ1-1; no firm D call. This CDR3 region has 12 residues. The ends were cut back, 5 bases at V and 3 bases at J, with 7 bases in the middle. Germline assignment: CDR1 MDHEN and CDR2 SYDVKM. CDR3 loop: CASSPPYTEAFF. The CDR3 DNA sequence: TGTGCCAGCAGTCCTCCTTACACTGAAGCTTTCTTT.

This clonotype occurred many times. This beta chain came through as a stray read in a library set up for alpha chains, and its size says little. The chain combines TRBV19 with TRBJ2-4; 11 nucleotides line up with TRBD2. The CDR3 contains 17 residues. CDR1 is LNHDA, CDR2 SQIVND, per germline (reference sequence). V shed 1 base, J shed 6 bases, and the junction held 8 bases outside the gene matches. Written as DNA, the CDR3 is TGTGCCAGTAGTATAGTAATAGCGGGAGGGCCCGGAAACATTCAGTACTTC. Its protein product is CASSIVIAGGPGNIQYF.

There are many counts of this clonotype. For a library built for alpha chains, this beta chain is a stray read; little rests on its size. The chain combines TRBV15 with TRBJ2-7, with 8 bases matching TRBD1. The CDR3 loop spans 16 amino acids. Germline CDR1 is LNHNV and CDR2 is YYDKDF (reference sequence). The V and J ends lost 1 base and 3 bases, in that order; junction bases with no gene match: 8. The CDR3 nucleotides are TGTGCCACCAGCAGAGGAGGACAGGGTTCCCACTACGAGCAGTACTTC. This codes for CATSRGGQGSHYEQYF.

This clonotype appeared a few times. A library prepared for alpha chains yielded this beta chain as an off-target read; its size is of little meaning. The chain links TRBV5-1 to TRBJ2-5; the D is unclear. The CDR3 runs 14 residues. V was cut by 0 bases and J by 10 bases, with 16 bases left in between. Germline V gives CDR1 SGHRS, CDR2 YFSETQ. The CDR3 sequence: CASSLEGGREGQYF. CDR3 DNA: TGCGCCAGCAGCTTGGAAGGCGGTAGAGAAGGCCAGTACTTC.

This clonotype was recorded many times. This beta chain came through as a stray read in a library set up for alpha chains, and its size says little. The V call is TRBV7-9, the J call TRBJ2-1, with D unresolved. CDR3 length equals 16 residues. V lost 1 base, J lost 0 bases, and 10 bases lay in between. Germline V gene sequence: CDR1 SEHNR, CDR2 FQNEAQ (reference sequence). The CDR3 nucleotides are TGTGCCAGCAGCTTAGTAAGGGCGGTCTCCTACAATGAGCAGTTCTTC. The encoded protein is CASSLVRAVSYNEQFF.

This clonotype was counted many times. This beta chain is an off-target read within a library intended for alpha chains, so its frequency means little. The V gene is TRBV29-1, the J gene TRBJ1-1, with D maybe TRBD1 (5 bases). The V gene lost 7 bases and the J gene lost 0 bases, with 12 bases spanning the gap. Germline loops: CDR1 SQVTM, CDR2 ANQGSEA. This CDR3 is built from 13 residues. The CDR3 here is CSANRNMNTEAFF. The CDR3 DNA follows: TGCAGCGCAAACAGGAACATGAACACTGAAGCTTTCTTT.

At least ten counts were recorded for this clonotype. The library was designed around alpha chains, so this beta chain is a stray read whose abundance carries little weight. CDR3 sequence reads: CASSLEGEGTGELFF. CDR3 sequence (DNA): TGTGCCAGCAGTTTAGAGGGAGAAGGTACCGGGGAGCTGTTTTTT. V and J are TRBV27 and TRBJ2-2; maybe TRBD2 (5 bases). V lost 2 bases and J 5 bases, leaving 12 bases between the germline ends. This CDR3 spans 15 amino acids. Germline values: CDR1 MNHEY, CDR2 SMNVEV (reference sequence).

There are many counts of this clonotype. This beta chain is off target for a library built for alpha chains, so its abundance means little. The CDR3 DNA reads as TGCGCCAGCAGCTTGACTGGAGGCTCCCAAGAGACCCAGTACTTC. Residues: CASSLTGGSQETQYF. V usage is TRBV5-1 and J usage is TRBJ2-5; D may be TRBD2 (5 bases). CDR3 length: 15 amino acids. Trimming pared 1 base from V and 1 base from J, leaving 11 bases between. In germline, CDR1 is SGHRS, CDR2 YFSETQ.

This clonotype appeared many times. This beta chain is an off-target read within a library intended for alpha chains, so its frequency means little. The CDR3 spells CASSRGLSGANVLTF. The CDR3 DNA reads TGTGCCAGCAGTCGGGGCCTCTCTGGGGCCAACGTCCTGACTTTC. The chain has TRBV2 and TRBJ2-6, with D tentatively TRBD1 or TRBD2 (5 bases each). This CDR3 region has 15 residues. Deletions cut 5 bases from V and 0 bases from J, with 8 bases between. Germline-derived CDR1 and CDR2 are SNHLY and FYNNEI.

To note about this clonotype: This could be a read error, since a much larger clone is one nucleotide away. This beta chain slipped into a library made for alpha chains as a stray read, so its size is not meaningful. This sequence joins TRBV9 and TRBJ2-5; 12 bases map to TRBD2. CDR3 length: 16 residues. Germline assignment: CDR1 SGDLS and CDR2 YYNGEE. Here the CDR3 reads CASSVLAGGPGEIQYF. The CDR3 coding sequence is TGTGCCAGCAGCGTACTAGCGGGAGGGCCGGGGGAGATCCAGTACTTC.

This clonotype occurred many times. With the library built for alpha chains, this beta chain is off target and its frequency is not meaningful. The CDR3 loop is CASSQERGLANEQFF. The CDR3 DNA is TGCGCCAGCAGCCAAGAAAGGGGACTAGCCAATGAGCAGTTCTTC. The chain uses TRBV4-3 and TRBJ2-1; TRBD2 aligns across 9 bases. The CDR3 totals 15 residues. V lost 0 bases and J lost 6; bases outside the gene matches: 3. Germline assignment: CDR1 LGHNA and CDR2 YSLEER.

This clonotype has a count of ten or more. This beta chain was picked up by a library intended for alpha chains and is off target, so its count carries little meaning. The J gene is TRBJ1-5, the V gene TRBV28; D is uncertain. Trimming took off 4 bases at V and 3 bases at J, with 16 bases between the two ends. The CDR3 has 16 residues. Germline values: CDR1 MDHEN, CDR2 SYDVKM. CDR3: CASSSPGLKANQPQHF. The CDR3, as DNA: TGTGCCAGCAGTTCTCCGGGATTAAAAGCCAATCAGCCCCAGCATTTT.

The table lists this clonotype with many counts. The size of this beta chain means little, since it is a stray read in a library made for alpha chains. The V gene is TRBV7-2, the J gene TRBJ1-4, with D unresolved. Germline V gives CDR1 SGHTA, CDR2 FQGNSA. Trimming left V 5 bases short and J 8 bases short, with 15 bases between. The length of the CDR3 is 14 residues. The chain's CDR3 is CASSPTWGQEKLFF. CDR3 in DNA: TGTGCCAGCAGCCCGACATGGGGTCAGGAAAAACTGTTTTTT. The full variable domain, completed using reference TRBV7-2 and TRBJ1-4, is GAGVSQSPSNKVTEKGKDVELRCDPISGHTALYWYRQSLGQGLEFLIYFQGNSAPDKSGLPSDRFSAERTGGSVSTLTIQRTQQEDSAVYLCASSPTWGQEKLFFGSGTQLSVL.

This clonotype has ten or more counts. This beta chain appears as a stray read in a library generated for alpha chains; its size is not informative. The chain combines TRBV5-1 with TRBJ1-4, with 12 bases fitting TRBD1. There are 16 residues in the CDR3. Germline-derived CDR1 and CDR2 are SGHRS and YFSETQ. V dropped 3 bases and J dropped 6; count of bases not matched to a gene: 6. CDR3 DNA sequence: TGCGCCAGCAGCTCGGGACAGGGGGCGCCCGATGAAAAACTGTTTTTT. Protein product: CASSSGQGAPDEKLFF.

This clonotype was recorded at least ten times. This beta chain represents an off-target read in a library built for alpha chains; its size is of limited meaning. The CDR3 protein is CSARPHLTTSGMEQFF. In nucleotides, the CDR3 is TGCAGTGCTAGACCCCACTTGACGACTAGCGGGATGGAGCAGTTCTTC. The chain joins TRBV20-1 to TRBJ2-1; 11 nucleotides align to TRBD2. Trimming removed 2 bases from V and 10 bases from J; junction bases left unmatched: 13. The germline V gene encodes CDR1 DFQATT and CDR2 SNEGSKA (reference sequence). This CDR3 region has 16 residues.

This clonotype was observed at least ten times. This beta chain turned up in a library designed for alpha chains; as an off-target read, its abundance says little. In DNA, the CDR3 is TGTGCCACCGGGGGTTTTCAGGGGACCACTGAAGCTTTCTTT. Protein product: CATGGFQGTTEAFF. The V and J genes are TRBV6-5 and TRBJ1-1, with a weak D call TRBD1 (6 bases). Trimming removed 10 bases from V and 4 bases from J, with 19 bases in between. Germline V lookup: CDR1 MNHEY, CDR2 SVGAGI. This CDR3 region has 14 residues.

To note about this clonotype: One end of the junction varies from germline; a read error may be responsible. Found in a library prepared for alpha chains, this beta chain is an off-target read, and its abundance has little meaning. The chain joins TRBV6-1 to TRBJ1-1, with D unresolved. The germline V gene encodes CDR1 MNHNS and CDR2 SASEGT. This CDR3 region has 14 residues. The DNA for the CDR3 is TGTGCCAGCAGTGTAGGTTTATCGAACCCTGAAGCTTTCTTT. Amino acid sequence: CASSVGLSNPEAFF.

This clonotype was counted ten times or more. This beta chain represents an off-target read in a library built for alpha chains; its size is of limited meaning. The chain combines TRBV4-1 with TRBJ1-3, with 8 bases aligning to TRBD1. Unmatched junction bases numbered 8, after V lost 9 bases and J lost 4 bases. The CDR3 consists of 14 residues. Germline lookup yields CDR1 MGHRA and CDR2 YSYEKL. In DNA, the CDR3 is TGCGCCAGTAGGACAGGGATCTTCGGAAACACCATATATTTT. Amino acid sequence: CASRTGIFGNTIYF.

This clonotype was picked up many times. A library made for alpha chains picked up this beta chain off target, so its size means little. The rearrangement uses TRBV30 and TRBJ1-6, with TRBD1 matching 7 bases. Germline V gives CDR1 GTSNPN, CDR2 SVGIG (reference sequence). Germline trimming cut 4 bases from V and 5 bases from J; bases unmatched to any gene: 5. The CDR3 is 14 amino acids. The CDR3 loop is CAWTLTGNNSPLHF. CDR3 bases: TGTGCCTGGACCCTGACAGGGAATAATTCACCCCTCCACTTT.

In its sample, this clonotype was seen many times. Little can be read into the size of this beta chain, an off-target read in a library designed for alpha chains. The chain is built from TRBV14 and TRBJ2-1, with a weak D call TRBD2 (6 bases). This CDR3 contains 13 residues. CDR1 and CDR2 (germline): SGHDN, FVKESK. Deletions cut 2 bases from V and 10 bases from J, with 12 bases between. CDR3 loop: CASSQSPAGEQFF. CDR3 in DNA: TGTGCCAGCAGCCAAAGTCCCGCGGGGGAGCAGTTCTTC.

On this clonotype itself: The library was prepared for alpha chains; this beta chain is a stray read, so its frequency means little. The chain employs TRBV3-1 and TRBJ2-7; D unresolved. The CDR3 spans 14 residues. Germline lookup yields CDR1 LGHDT and CDR2 YNNKEL (reference sequence). The V end was cut by 0 bases, the J end by 6 bases, with 12 bases between. CDR3 sequence reads: CASSQDLSAREQYF. DNA of the CDR3: TGTGCCAGCAGCCAAGATCTGAGCGCGCGCGAGCAGTACTTC.

This clonotype was picked up a small number of times. Within a library made for alpha chains, this beta chain is off target, and its count is uninformative. This chain connects TRBV10-3 to TRBJ2-4; D remains unclear. The CDR3 loop spans 14 amino acids. The V and J ends lost 10 bases and 3 bases respectively, with 16 bases between them. The germline CDR1 and CDR2 sequences are ENHRY and SYGVKD. The CDR3 reads CATASESGKNIQYF. For the CDR3, the DNA is TGTGCCACCGCGTCAGAATCGGGCAAAAACATTCAGTACTTC.

This clonotype is medium-sized (0.01 to 0.1%). This beta chain is an off-target read within a library intended for alpha chains, so its frequency means little. The J gene is TRBJ2-2, the V gene TRBV7-2; 8 bases match TRBD1. Germline CDR1 SGHTA, CDR2 FQGNSA. There are 15 residues in the CDR3. V trimming: 1 base; J trimming: 6 bases; junction bases outside the gene matches: 4. The CDR3 loop is CASSLGRGLAGELFF. DNA for the CDR3: TGTGCCAGCAGCTTAGGCAGGGGGCTGGCCGGGGAGCTGTTTTTT.

This clonotype was counted many times. Found in a library prepared for alpha chains, this beta chain is an off-target read, and its abundance has little meaning. This chain joins TRBV12-3 or TRBV12-4 and TRBJ2-6; unclear D gene. V was cut by 5 bases and J by 6 bases, with 5 bases left in between. The CDR3 spans 12 residues. The CDR3 sequence: CASSREANVLTF. The CDR3 DNA reads as TGTGCCAGCAGTCGAGAGGCCAACGTCCTGACTTTC.

In the case of this clonotype: Because the library targeted alpha chains, this beta chain is an off-target read whose size means little. The V call is TRBV20-1, the J call TRBJ2-3, with 7 positions matching TRBD1. The germline gives CDR1 DFQATT, CDR2 SNEGSKA (reference sequence). The trim removed 3 bases at V and 0 bases at J, leaving 9 bases unmatched. The CDR3 consists of 16 residues. This CDR3 reads CSASCRLQGSTDTQYF. The CDR3 region has the DNA TGCAGTGCTAGTTGTCGGTTACAGGGGAGCACAGATACGCAGTATTTT.